A selection of T cell receptor beta chains follows, all from one sample in a study of T cell responses to AZD1222 COVID-19 vaccine. Method: immunoSEQ multiplex PCR; TCRdb's copy keeps in-frame clones and lacks some. The table lists approximately 130,000 clones, 93% of them singletons. The sequencing here drew on peripheral blood, taken on day 0 of AZD1222 vaccination. The receptor source for this set is an adult in good health. Each CDR3 is given with its conserved first and last residue.

CASSSDPGGNTEAFF | TRBJ1-1 | TRBV18
CANILPAGTGNLSTEAFF | TRBJ1-1 | TRBV19
CASALGNGETQYF | TRBJ2-5 | TRBV5-1
CASSKGDSNYGYTF | TRBJ1-2 | TRBV18
CASSPPGVRREAFF | TRBJ1-1 | TRBV18
CASQKRADVGETQYF | TRBJ2-5 | TRBV3-1/TRBV3-2
CASSEDGFTEAFF | TRBJ1-1 | TRBV2
CASSPNDRANSPLHF | TRBJ1-6 | TRBV7-6
CASSPDMQPQHF | TRBJ1-5 | TRBV12-3/TRBV12-4
CASSLGRGVEQYF | TRBJ2-7 | TRBV27
CASSQDGLAREQYF | TRBJ2-7 | TRBV3-1/TRBV3-2
CASSPRLRVTGYTF | TRBJ1-2 | TRBV14
CASSSTGGDQETQYF | TRBJ2-5 | TRBV7-9
CASSSNSGAQETQYF | TRBJ2-5 | TRBV6-5
CASRPDRDTGELFF | TRBJ2-2 | TRBV6-5
CASRPQGSYNEQFF | TRBJ2-1 | TRBV5-4
CASSSNAGGGNTIYF | TRBJ1-3 | TRBV9
CASRRDANTGELFF | TRBJ2-2 | TRBV6-5
CATSDAGEEADTQYF | TRBJ2-3 | TRBV24-1
CASSSDRGYYGYTF | TRBJ1-2 | TRBV5-8
CASRRTGGYQPQHF | TRBJ1-5 | TRBV6-5
CASSRDRGESYNSPLHF | TRBJ1-6 | TRBV7-6
CASSRGQFTSYEQYF | TRBJ2-7 | TRBV7-2
CASSFQGGGNTEAFF | TRBJ1-1 | TRBV5-1
CASSQNPTGGGNTIYF | TRBJ1-3 | TRBV5-4
CASSPGQGLQPQHF | TRBJ1-5 | TRBV18
CASSPYSARDHEQFF | TRBJ2-1 | TRBV11-3
CASSKQVNTEAFF | TRBJ1-1 | TRBV27
CASSFPPGQGHSPLHF | TRBJ1-6 | TRBV28
CASSPNRGYTF | TRBJ1-2 | TRBV18
CASSIDDRLAQPQHF | TRBJ1-5 | TRBV19
CASSQEGGNSPLHF | TRBJ1-6 | TRBV4-1
CASSSQTGKDTGNTIYF | TRBJ1-3 | TRBV27
CASSEGRGNQPQHF | TRBJ1-5 | TRBV5-1
CASSRQSDSGNTIYF | TRBJ1-3 | TRBV6-6
CASTLWGTGKLFF | TRBJ1-4 | TRBV2
CASSLAAGGARQQYF | TRBJ2-7 | TRBV5-5
CASSQESRNTEAFF | TRBJ1-1 | TRBV3-1/TRBV3-2
CASSQTRTEAFF | TRBJ1-1 | TRBV6-5
CSASRSQGSRYTF | TRBJ1-2 | TRBV20-1
CASSYSGQGREAFF | TRBJ1-1 | TRBV6-5